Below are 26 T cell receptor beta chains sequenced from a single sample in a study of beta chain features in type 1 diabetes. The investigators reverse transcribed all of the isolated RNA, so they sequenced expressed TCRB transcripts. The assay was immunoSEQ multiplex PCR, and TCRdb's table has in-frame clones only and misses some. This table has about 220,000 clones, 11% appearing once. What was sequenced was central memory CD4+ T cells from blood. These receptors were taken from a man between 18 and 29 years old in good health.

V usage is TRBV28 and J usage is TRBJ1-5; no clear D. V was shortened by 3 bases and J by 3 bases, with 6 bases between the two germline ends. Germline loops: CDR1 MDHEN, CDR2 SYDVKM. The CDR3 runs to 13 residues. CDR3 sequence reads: CASSLMNNQPQHF. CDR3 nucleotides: TGTGCCAGCAGTTTGATGAACAATCAGCCCCAGCATTTT.

CDR3 in amino acids: CASSSTSGAPYEQYF. CDR3 nucleotides: TGTGCCAGCAGCTCGACTAGCGGGGCCCCCTACGAGCAGTACTTC. This chain uses TRBV7-2 with TRBJ2-7; the match to TRBD2 covers 11 bases. Germline values: CDR1 SGHTA, CDR2 FQGNSA. CDR3 length: 15 amino acids. V trimming: 4 bases; J trimming: 2 bases; junction bases outside the gene matches: 4.

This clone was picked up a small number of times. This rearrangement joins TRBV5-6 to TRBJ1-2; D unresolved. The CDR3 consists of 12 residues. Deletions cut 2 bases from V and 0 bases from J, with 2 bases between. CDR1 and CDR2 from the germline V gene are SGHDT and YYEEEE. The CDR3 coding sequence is TGTGCCAGCAGCTTTACTAACTATGGCTACACCTTC. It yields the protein CASSFTNYGYTF.

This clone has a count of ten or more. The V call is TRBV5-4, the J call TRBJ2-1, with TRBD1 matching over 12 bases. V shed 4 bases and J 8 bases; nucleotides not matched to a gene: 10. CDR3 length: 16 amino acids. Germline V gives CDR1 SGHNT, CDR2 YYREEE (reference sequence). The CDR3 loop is CASSRWGTGGRDEQFF. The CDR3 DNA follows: TGTGCCAGCAGCCGGTGGGGGACAGGGGGCCGGGATGAGCAGTTCTTC.

The CDR3 DNA is TGTGCCAGTAGACGGACAGGGGCTGTCGGGGAGCTGTTTTTT. The encoded protein is CASRRTGAVGELFF. This chain connects TRBV19 to TRBJ2-2, with 9 bases matching TRBD1. V shed 6 bases, J shed 7 bases, and the junction held 6 bases outside the gene matches. This CDR3 spans 14 amino acids. The V gene's germline CDR1 is LNHDA and CDR2 SQIVND (reference sequence).

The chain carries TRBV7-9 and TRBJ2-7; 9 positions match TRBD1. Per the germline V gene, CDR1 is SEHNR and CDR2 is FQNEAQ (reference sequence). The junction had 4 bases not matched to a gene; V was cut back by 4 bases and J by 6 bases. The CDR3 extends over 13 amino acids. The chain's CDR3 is CASSWGQGSEQYF. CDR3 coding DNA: TGTGCCAGCAGCTGGGGACAGGGCTCCGAGCAGTACTTC.

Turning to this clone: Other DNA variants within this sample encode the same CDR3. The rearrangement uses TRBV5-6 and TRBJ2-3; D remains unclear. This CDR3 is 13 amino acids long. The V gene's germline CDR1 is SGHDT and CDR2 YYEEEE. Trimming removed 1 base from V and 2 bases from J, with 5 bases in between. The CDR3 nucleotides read TGTGCCAGCAGCTTGTGGGCCACAGATACGCAGTATTTT. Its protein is CASSLWATDTQYF. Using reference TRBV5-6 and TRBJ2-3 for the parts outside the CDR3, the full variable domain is DAGVTQSPTHLIKTRGQQVTLRCSPKSGHDTVSWYQQALGQGPQFIFQYYEEEERQRGNFPDRFSGHQFPNYSSELNVNALLLGDSALYLCASSLWATDTQYFGPGTRLTVL.

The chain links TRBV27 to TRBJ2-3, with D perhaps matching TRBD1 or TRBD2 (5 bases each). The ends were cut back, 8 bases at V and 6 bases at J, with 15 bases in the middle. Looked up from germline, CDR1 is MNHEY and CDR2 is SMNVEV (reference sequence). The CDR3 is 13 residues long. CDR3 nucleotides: TGTGCCAGCTGGGGGACCTCGTGGGATACGCAGTATTTT. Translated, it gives CASWGTSWDTQYF.

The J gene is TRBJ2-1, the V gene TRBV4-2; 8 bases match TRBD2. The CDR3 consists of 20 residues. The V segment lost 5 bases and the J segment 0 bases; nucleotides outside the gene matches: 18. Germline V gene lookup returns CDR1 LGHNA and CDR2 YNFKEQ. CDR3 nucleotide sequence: TGTGCCAGCAGCGCTACTGGGGGGGGCACTAGCGGCAGCTCCTACAATGAGCAGTTCTTC. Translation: CASSATGGGTSGSSYNEQFF.

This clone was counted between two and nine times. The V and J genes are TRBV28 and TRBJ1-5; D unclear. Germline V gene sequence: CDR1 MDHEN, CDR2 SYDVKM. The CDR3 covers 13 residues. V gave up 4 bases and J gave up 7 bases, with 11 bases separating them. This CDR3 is CASSSPIQQPQHF. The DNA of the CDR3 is TGTGCCAGCAGTTCGCCCATTCAACAGCCCCAGCATTTT.

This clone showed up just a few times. Here the CDR3 DNA reads TGTGCCAGCAGCTTAGGGGGCCCGGTGGAGCTGTTTTTT. This gives the protein CASSLGGPVELFF. The chain uses TRBV7-2 and TRBJ2-2; a possible D gene is TRBD1 (5 bases). The CDR3 covers 13 residues. Germline values: CDR1 SGHTA, CDR2 FQGNSA. Trimming stripped 1 base from V and 10 bases from J, with 10 bases between. Looking up the rest from reference TRBV7-2 and TRBJ2-2 gives the full variable domain: GAGVSQSPSNKVTEKGKDVELRCDPISGHTALYWYRQSLGQGLEFLIYFQGNSAPDKSGLPSDRFSAERTGGSVSTLTIQRTQQEDSAVYLCASSLGGPVELFFGEGSRLTVL.

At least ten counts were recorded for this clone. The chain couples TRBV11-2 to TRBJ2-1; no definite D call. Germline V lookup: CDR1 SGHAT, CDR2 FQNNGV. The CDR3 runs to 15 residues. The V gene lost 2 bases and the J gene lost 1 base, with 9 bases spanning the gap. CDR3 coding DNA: TGTGCCAGCAGCTTATCGACATTTTCCTACAATGAGCAGTTCTTC. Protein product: CASSLSTFSYNEQFF.

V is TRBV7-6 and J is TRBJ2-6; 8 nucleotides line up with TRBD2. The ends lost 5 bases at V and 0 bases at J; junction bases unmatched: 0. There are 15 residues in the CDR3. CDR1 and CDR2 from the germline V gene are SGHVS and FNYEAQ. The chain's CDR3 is CASSSGSSGANVLTF. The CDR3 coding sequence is TGTGCCAGCAGCAGCGGGAGCTCTGGGGCCAACGTCCTGACTTTC.

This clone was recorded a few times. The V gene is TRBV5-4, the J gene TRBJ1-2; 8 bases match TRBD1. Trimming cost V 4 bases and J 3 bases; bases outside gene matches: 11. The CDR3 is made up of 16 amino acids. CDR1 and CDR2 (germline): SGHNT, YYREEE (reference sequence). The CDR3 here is CASSPWTGRIDYGYTF. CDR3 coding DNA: TGTGCCAGCAGCCCATGGACAGGGCGAATTGACTATGGCTACACCTTC.

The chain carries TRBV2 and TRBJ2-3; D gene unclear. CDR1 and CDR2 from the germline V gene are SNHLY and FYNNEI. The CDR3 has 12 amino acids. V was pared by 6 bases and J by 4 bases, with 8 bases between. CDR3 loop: CASSLEADTQYF. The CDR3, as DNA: TGTGCCAGCAGCCTAGAGGCAGATACGCAGTATTTT. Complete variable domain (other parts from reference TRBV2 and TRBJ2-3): EPEVTQTPSHQVTQMGQEVILRCVPISNHLYFYWYRQILGQKVEFLVSFYNNEISEKSEIFDDQFSVERPDGSNFTLKIRSTKLEDSAMYFCASSLEADTQYFGPGTRLTVL.

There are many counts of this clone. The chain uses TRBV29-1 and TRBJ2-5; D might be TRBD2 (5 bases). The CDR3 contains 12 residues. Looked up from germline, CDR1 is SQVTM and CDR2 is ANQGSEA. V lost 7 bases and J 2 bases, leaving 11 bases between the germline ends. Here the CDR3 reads CSAGLVQETQYF. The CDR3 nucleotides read TGCAGCGCCGGACTGGTACAAGAGACCCAGTACTTC.

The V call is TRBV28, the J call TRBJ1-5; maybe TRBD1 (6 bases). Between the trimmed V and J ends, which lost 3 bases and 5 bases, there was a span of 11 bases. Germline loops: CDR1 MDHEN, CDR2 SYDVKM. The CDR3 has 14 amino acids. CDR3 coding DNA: TGTGCCAGCAGTTTTTCAGGGGAACATCAGCCCCAGCATTTT. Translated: CASSFSGEHQPQHF.

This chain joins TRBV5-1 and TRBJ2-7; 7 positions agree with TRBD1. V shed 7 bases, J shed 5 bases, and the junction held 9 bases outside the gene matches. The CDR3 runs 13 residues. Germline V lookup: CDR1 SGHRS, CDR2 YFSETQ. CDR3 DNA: TGCGCCAGCCGACAGGGTTCCATCCACGAGCAGTACTTC. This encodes CASRQGSIHEQYF.

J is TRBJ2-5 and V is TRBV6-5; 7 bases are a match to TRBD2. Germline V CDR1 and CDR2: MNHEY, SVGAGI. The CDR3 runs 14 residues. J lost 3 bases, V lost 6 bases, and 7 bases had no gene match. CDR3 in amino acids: CASRGRGGEETQYF. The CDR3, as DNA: TGTGCCAGCAGGGGCCGGGGAGGGGAAGAGACCCAGTACTTC.

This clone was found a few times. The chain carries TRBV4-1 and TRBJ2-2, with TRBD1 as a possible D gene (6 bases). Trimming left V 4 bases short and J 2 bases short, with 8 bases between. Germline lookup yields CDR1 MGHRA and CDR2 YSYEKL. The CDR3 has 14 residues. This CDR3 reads CASSPTGNTGELFF. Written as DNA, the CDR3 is TGCGCCAGCAGCCCGACAGGAAACACCGGGGAGCTGTTTTTT.

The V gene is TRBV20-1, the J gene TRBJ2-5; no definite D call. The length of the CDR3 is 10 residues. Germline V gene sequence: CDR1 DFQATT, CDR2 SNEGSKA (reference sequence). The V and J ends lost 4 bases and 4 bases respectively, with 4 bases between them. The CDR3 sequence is CSATLETQYF. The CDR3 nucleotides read TGCAGTGCTACGTTAGAGACCCAGTACTTC.

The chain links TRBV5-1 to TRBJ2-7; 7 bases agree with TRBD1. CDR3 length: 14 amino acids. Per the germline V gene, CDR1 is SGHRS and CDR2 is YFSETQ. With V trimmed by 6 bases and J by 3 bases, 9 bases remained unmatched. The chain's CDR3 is CASTRGAGGYEQYF. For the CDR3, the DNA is TGCGCCAGCACAAGGGGAGCAGGGGGCTACGAGCAGTACTTC.

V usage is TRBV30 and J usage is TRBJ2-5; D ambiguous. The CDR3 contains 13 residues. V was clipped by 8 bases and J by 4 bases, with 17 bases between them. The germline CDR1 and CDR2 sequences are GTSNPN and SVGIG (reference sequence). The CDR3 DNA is TGTGCCCGAAAAGGAGCGTTCCGAGAGACCCAGTACTTC. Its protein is CARKGAFRETQYF.

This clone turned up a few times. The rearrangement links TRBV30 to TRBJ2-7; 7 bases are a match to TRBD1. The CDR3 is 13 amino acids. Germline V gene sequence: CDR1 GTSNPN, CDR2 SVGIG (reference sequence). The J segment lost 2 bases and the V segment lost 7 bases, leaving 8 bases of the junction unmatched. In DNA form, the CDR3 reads TGTGCCTCAATCACAGGGGATACCTACGAGCAGTACTTC. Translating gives CASITGDTYEQYF.

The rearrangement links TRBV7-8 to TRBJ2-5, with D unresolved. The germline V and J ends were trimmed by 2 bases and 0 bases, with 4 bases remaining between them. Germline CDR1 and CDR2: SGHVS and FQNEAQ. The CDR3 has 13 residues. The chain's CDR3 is CASSLFDQETQYF. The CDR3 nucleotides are TGTGCCAGCAGCTTATTTGACCAAGAGACCCAGTACTTC.

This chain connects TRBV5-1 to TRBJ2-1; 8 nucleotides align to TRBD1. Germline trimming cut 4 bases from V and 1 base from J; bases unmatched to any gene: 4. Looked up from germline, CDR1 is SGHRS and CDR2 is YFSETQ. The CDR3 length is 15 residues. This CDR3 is CASSDQGASYNEQFF. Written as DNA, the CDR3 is TGCGCCAGCAGCGATCAGGGGGCATCCTACAATGAGCAGTTCTTC.